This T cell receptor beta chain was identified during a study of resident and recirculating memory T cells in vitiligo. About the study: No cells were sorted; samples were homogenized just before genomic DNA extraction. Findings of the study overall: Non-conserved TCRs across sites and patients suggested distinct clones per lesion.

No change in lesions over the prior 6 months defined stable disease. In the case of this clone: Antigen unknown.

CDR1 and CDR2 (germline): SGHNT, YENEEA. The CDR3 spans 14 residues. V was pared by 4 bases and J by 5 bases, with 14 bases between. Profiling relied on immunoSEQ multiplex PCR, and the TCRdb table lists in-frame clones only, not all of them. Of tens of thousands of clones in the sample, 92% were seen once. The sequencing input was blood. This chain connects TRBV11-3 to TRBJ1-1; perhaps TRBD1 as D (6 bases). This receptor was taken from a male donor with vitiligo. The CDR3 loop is CASSSGGPRTEAFF. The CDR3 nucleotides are TGTGCCAGCAGCTCCGGGGGGCCCAGGACTGAAGCTTTCTTT. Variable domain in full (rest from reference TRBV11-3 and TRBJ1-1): EAGVVQSPRYKIIEKKQPVAFWCNPISGHNTLYWYLQNLGQGPELLIRYENEEAVDDSQLPKDRFSAERLKGVDSTLKIQPAELGDSAVYLCASSSGGPRTEAFFGQGTRLTVV.